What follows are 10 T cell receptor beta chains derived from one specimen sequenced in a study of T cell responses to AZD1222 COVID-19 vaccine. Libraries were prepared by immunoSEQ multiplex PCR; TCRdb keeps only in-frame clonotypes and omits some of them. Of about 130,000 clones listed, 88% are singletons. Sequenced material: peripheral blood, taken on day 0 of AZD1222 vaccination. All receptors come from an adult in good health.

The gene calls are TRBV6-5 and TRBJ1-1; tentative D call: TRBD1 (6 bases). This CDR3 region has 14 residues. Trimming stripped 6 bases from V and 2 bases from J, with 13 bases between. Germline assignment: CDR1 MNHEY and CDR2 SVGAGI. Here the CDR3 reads CASSHPTGNTEAFF. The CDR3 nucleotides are TGTGCCAGCAGCCACCCGACAGGCAACACTGAAGCTTTCTTT.

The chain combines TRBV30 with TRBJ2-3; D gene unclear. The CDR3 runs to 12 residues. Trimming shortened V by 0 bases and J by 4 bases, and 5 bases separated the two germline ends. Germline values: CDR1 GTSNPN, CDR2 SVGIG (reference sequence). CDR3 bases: TGTGCCTGGAGTGTCCGCCCAGATACGCAGTATTTT. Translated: CAWSVRPDTQYF.

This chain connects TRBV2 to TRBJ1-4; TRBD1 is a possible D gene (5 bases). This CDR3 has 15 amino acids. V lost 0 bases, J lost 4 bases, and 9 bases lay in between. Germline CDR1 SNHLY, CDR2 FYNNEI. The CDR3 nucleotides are TGTGCCAGCAGTGAAGCGGGGGGGATTAATGAAAAACTGTTTTTT. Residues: CASSEAGGINEKLFF.

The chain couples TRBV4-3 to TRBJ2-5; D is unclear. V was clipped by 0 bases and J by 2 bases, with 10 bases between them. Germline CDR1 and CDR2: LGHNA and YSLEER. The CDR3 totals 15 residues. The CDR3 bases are TGCGCCAGCAGCCAAGATCCGTCAGGACAAGAGACCCAGTACTTC. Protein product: CASSQDPSGQETQYF.

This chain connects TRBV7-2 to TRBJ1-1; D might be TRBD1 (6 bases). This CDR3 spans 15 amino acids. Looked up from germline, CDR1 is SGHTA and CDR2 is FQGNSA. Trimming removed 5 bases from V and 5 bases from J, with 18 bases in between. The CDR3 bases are TGTGCCAGCAGCAATCATCAGGGGCAAGGGACTGAAGCTTTCTTT. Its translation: CASSNHQGQGTEAFF.

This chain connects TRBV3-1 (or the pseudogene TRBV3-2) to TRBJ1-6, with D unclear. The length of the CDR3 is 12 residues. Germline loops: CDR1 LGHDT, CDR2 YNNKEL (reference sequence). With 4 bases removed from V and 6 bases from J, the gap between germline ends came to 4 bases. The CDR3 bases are TGTGCCAGCAGCCTCCCTAATTCACCCCTCCACTTT. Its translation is CASSLPNSPLHF.

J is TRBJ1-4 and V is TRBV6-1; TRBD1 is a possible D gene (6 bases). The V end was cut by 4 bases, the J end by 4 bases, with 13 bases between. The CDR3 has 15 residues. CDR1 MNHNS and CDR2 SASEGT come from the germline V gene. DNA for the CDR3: TGTGCCAGCAGTGGCAGGGGCGGGGGTAATGAAAAACTGTTTTTT. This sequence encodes CASSGRGGGNEKLFF.

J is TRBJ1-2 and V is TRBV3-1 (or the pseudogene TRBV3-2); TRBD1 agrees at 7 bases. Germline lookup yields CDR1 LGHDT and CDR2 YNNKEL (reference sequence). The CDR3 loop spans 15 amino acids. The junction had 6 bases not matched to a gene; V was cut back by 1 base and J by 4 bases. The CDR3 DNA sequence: TGTGCCAGCAGCCAAGCCCAGGGGGGATCCTATGGCTACACCTTC. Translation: CASSQAQGGSYGYTF.

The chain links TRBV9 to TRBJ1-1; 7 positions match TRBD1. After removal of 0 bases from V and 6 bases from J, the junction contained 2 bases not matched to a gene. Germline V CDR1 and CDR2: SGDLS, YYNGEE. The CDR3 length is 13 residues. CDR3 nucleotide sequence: TGTGCCAGCAGCGTAGTTGACAGGGCTGAAGCTTTCTTT. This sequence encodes CASSVVDRAEAFF.

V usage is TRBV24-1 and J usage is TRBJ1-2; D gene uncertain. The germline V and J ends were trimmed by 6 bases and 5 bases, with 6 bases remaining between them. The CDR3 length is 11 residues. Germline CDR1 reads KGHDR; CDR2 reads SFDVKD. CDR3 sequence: CATSSGYGYTF. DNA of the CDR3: TGTGCCACCAGTTCCGGGTATGGCTACACCTTC.